This TCR beta chain was sequenced in a study of molecular identifiers for immune sequencing clone quantification. Germline V gene data show CDR1 as SGHAT and CDR2 as FQDESV (reference sequence). The CDR3 sequence is 15 residues long. Libraries of naive CD8 T cells were made from roughly 20,000 to 1,000,000 sorted cells. They used 10%, 30% or 50% RNA. TCRdb itself ran the PCR reads through MiXCR, one entry per CDR3 protein. The table shows about 630,000 distinct CDR3 sequences, with about 25% occurring only once. Concerning this clonotype itself: Sequence at one end of the junction differs from germline and may be a read error.

Sequences were obtained from naive CD8+ T cells from blood, with Jurkat cell RNA spiked in. Described subset: FACS-sorted CD8+CD4-CCR7+CD45RA+ naive T cells. The source of this sequence is a human donor in good health. Some libraries in this study had Jurkat cell RNA spiked in. V usage is TRBV11-1 and J usage is TRBJ1-1, with D unclear. The CDR3 bases are TGTGCCAGCACTCAGAATCGCTATGGGCACACTAAAGCTTTCTTT. Translated: CASTQNRYGHTKAFF.